The 16 T cell receptor beta chains given below trace back to one sample, sequenced in a study of PD-1 blockade in classical Hodgkin lymphoma. Sequenced by immunoSEQ multiplex PCR; TCRdb stores in-frame clones only, minus some. In the table there are roughly 8,200 clones, around 90% of which are singletons. Time point given: cycle 4 day 1 (C4D1), after less than seven weeks of nivolumab. All the patients suffered relapse after autologous stem cell transplantation, and brentuximab vedotin exposure differed. Material: peripheral blood mononuclear cells (PBMCs), obtained before the fourth cycle of nivolumab. These receptors came from a human donor with classical Hodgkin lymphoma.

The genes are TRBV6-1 and TRBJ2-7; D call uncertain. The V end lost 6 bases, the J end lost 5 bases, and 8 bases lay between the germline ends. There are 11 residues in the CDR3. Germline V gene lookup returns CDR1 MNHNS and CDR2 SASEGT. DNA for the CDR3: TGTGCCAGCAGGATAACGGACGAGCAGTACTTC. It encodes CASRITDEQYF.

The rearrangement links TRBV30 to TRBJ2-6; a possible D gene is TRBD1 (6 bases). Trimming left V 4 bases short and J 0 bases short, with 13 bases between. CDR3 length: 16 residues. Germline V gene sequence: CDR1 GTSNPN, CDR2 SVGIG (reference sequence). As DNA, the CDR3 is TGTGCCTGGAACAGGGCTACGACCTCTGGGGCCAACGTCCTGACTTTC. Translating it yields CAWNRATTSGANVLTF.

This sequence joins TRBV9 and TRBJ2-3; 10 bases agree with TRBD2. J was trimmed by 2 bases and V by 3 bases; bases with no gene match: 3. The germline gives CDR1 SGDLS, CDR2 YYNGEE. There are 15 residues in the CDR3. Here the CDR3 DNA reads TGTGCCAGCAGCGCACTAGCGGGGACCACAGATACGCAGTATTTT. This translates into CASSALAGTTDTQYF.

The chain combines TRBV30 with TRBJ2-1, with 8 nucleotides matching TRBD2. The CDR3 covers 14 residues. The V gene end was trimmed by 4 bases and the J gene end by 4 bases; junction bases not matched to a gene: 6. Germline V gene sequence: CDR1 GTSNPN, CDR2 SVGIG (reference sequence). CDR3 in amino acids: CAWTETSAYNEQFF. CDR3 in DNA: TGTGCCTGGACTGAGACTAGCGCATACAATGAGCAGTTCTTC. The complete variable domain, with remaining parts taken from reference TRBV30 and TRBJ2-1, reads SQTIHQWPATLVQPVGSPLSLECTVEGTSNPNLYWYRQAAGRGLQLLFYSVGIGQISSEVPQNLSASRPQDRQFILSSKKLLLSDSGFYLCAWTETSAYNEQFFGPGTRLTVL.

The V call is TRBV6-1, the J call TRBJ2-5; D is ambiguous. Trimming took 6 bases from V and 0 from J, leaving 8 bases between them. The CDR3 runs 13 residues. CDR1 is MNHNS and CDR2 is SASEGT in the germline V gene. Here the CDR3 DNA reads TGTGCCAGCAGGTTCAGGTACCAAGAGACCCAGTACTTC. This translates into CASRFRYQETQYF.

This clone has just one count. The rearrangement links TRBV13 to TRBJ2-1, with 11 bases fitting TRBD2. The CDR3 has 15 amino acids. The trim removed 5 bases at V and 9 bases at J, leaving 9 bases unmatched. CDR1 is PRHDT, CDR2 FYEKMQ, per germline (reference sequence). CDR3 sequence (DNA): TGTGCCAGCAGCCGAATCACTAGCGGGAGAGTTGAGCAGTTCTTC. Amino acids: CASSRITSGRVEQFF. The full variable domain, with the rest looked up from reference TRBV13 and TRBJ2-1, is AAGVIQSPRHLIKEKRETATLKCYPIPRHDTVYWYQQGPGQDPQFLISFYEKMQSDKGSIPDRFSAQQFSDYHSELNMSSLELGDSALYFCASSRITSGRVEQFFGPGTRLTVL.

In this sample, this clone turned up once. V and J are TRBV7-9 and TRBJ2-5, with D perhaps matching TRBD1 (5 bases). CDR3 length: 14 amino acids. The V end lost 5 bases, the J end lost 4 bases, and 14 bases lay between the germline ends. Germline V lookup: CDR1 SEHNR, CDR2 FQNEAQ (reference sequence). CDR3 sequence reads: CASSPPGFGETQYF. In DNA, the CDR3 is TGTGCCAGCAGCCCACCAGGGTTCGGAGAGACCCAGTACTTC.

This chain links TRBV7-2 with TRBJ1-1; 9 bases are a match to TRBD1. Germline-derived CDR1 and CDR2 are SGHTA and FQGNSA. V was pared by 5 bases and J by 4 bases, with 8 bases of the junction left unmatched. The CDR3 is made up of 15 amino acids. The CDR3 DNA sequence: TGTGCCAGCAGCGTATCCGGGACAGGGCTCACTGAAGCTTTCTTT. Translating gives CASSVSGTGLTEAFF.

This clone was seen just once. The V gene is TRBV6-1, the J gene TRBJ2-1; D perhaps matches TRBD1 (5 bases). This CDR3 is built from 13 residues. Per germline, CDR1 MNHNS and CDR2 SASEGT. Between the trimmed V and J ends, which lost 7 bases and 5 bases, there was a span of 12 bases. The CDR3 region has the DNA TGTGCCAGCATCTCTGGACACCACAATGAGCAGTTCTTC. It specifies CASISGHHNEQFF.

This clone was counted a single time. This sequence joins TRBV7-2 and TRBJ1-1, with TRBD1 matching over 9 bases. Looked up from germline, CDR1 is SGHTA and CDR2 is FQGNSA. CDR3 size: 14 residues. V lost 5 bases to trimming and J lost 2 bases; unmatched junction nucleotides: 3. CDR3 region: CASSPDRGNTEAFF. For the CDR3, the DNA is TGTGCCAGCAGCCCGGACAGGGGCAACACTGAAGCTTTCTTT. Drawing the rest from reference TRBV7-2 and TRBJ1-1, the complete variable domain is GAGVSQSPSNKVTEKGKDVELRCDPISGHTALYWYRQSLGQGLEFLIYFQGNSAPDKSGLPSDRFSAERTGGSVSTLTIQRTQQEDSAVYLCASSPDRGNTEAFFGQGTRLTVV.

The chain employs TRBV7-9 and TRBJ2-3; 8 bases are a match to TRBD1. Germline V gene data show CDR1 as SEHNR and CDR2 as FQNEAQ (reference sequence). This CDR3 is built from 16 residues. V gave up 5 bases and J gave up 4 bases; unmatched junction bases: 11. This CDR3 reads CASSVGQGGEADTQYF. CDR3 DNA sequence: TGTGCCAGCAGCGTAGGACAGGGTGGGGAAGCAGATACGCAGTATTTT.

The J gene is TRBJ2-1, the V gene TRBV6-5; tentatively, D is TRBD2 (7 bases). Germline V gene sequence: CDR1 MNHEY, CDR2 SVGAGI. This CDR3 is 15 amino acids long. The V and J ends lost 2 bases and 3 bases respectively, with 11 bases between them. The CDR3 reads CASSYRGANYNEQFF. For the CDR3, the DNA is TGTGCCAGCAGTTACCGGGGGGCAAACTACAATGAGCAGTTCTTC.

The rearrangement uses TRBV7-7 and TRBJ2-1; the match to TRBD1 covers 9 bases. The CDR3 runs 15 residues. Trimming cost V 5 bases and J 3 bases; bases outside gene matches: 5. CDR1 and CDR2 (germline): SSHAT, FNYEAQ (reference sequence). The CDR3 DNA is TGTGCCAGCAGCCTTCGGACAGGGGACTACAATGAGCAGTTCTTC. Amino acids: CASSLRTGDYNEQFF.

The gene calls are TRBV20-1 and TRBJ2-2; unclear D gene. This CDR3 has 11 residues. Between the trimmed V and J ends, which lost 0 bases and 6 bases, there was a span of 2 bases. Germline CDR1 and CDR2: DFQATT and SNEGSKA (reference sequence). CDR3 DNA: TGCAGTGCTAGAGAGGCCGGGGAGCTGTTTTTT. This encodes CSAREAGELFF.

The CDR3 protein is CSAWTLGKNIQYF. DNA of the CDR3: TGCAGCGCATGGACCTTAGGCAAAAACATTCAGTACTTC. The V gene is TRBV29-1, the J gene TRBJ2-4; D remains unclear. The CDR3 spans 13 residues. The germline V gene has CDR1 SQVTM and CDR2 ANQGSEA. V gave up 7 bases and J gave up 3 bases, with 13 bases separating them.

This clone is classed as medium-sized. V is TRBV30 and J is TRBJ2-7; 11 nucleotides align to TRBD2. V lost 4 bases, J lost 2 bases, and 16 bases stayed unmatched. Germline V gene lookup returns CDR1 GTSNPN and CDR2 SVGIG (reference sequence). The CDR3 extends over 18 amino acids. The CDR3 DNA reads TGTGCCTGGAAGTGGTCGGGAACCGGGACTAGCGGAACCTACGAGCAGTACTTC. Its protein product is CAWKWSGTGTSGTYEQYF.